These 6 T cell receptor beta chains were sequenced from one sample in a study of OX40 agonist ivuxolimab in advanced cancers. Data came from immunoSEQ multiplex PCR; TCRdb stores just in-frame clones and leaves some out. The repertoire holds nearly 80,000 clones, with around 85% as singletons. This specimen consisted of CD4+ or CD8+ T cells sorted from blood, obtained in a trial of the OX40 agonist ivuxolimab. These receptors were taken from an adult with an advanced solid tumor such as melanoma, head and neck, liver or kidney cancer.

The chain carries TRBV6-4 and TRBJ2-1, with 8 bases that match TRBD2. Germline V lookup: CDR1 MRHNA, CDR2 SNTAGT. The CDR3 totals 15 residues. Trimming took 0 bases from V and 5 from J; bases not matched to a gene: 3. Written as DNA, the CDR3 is TGTGCCAGCAGTGACTCAACTAGCGGAGACAATGAGCAGTTCTTC. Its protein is CASSDSTSGDNEQFF.

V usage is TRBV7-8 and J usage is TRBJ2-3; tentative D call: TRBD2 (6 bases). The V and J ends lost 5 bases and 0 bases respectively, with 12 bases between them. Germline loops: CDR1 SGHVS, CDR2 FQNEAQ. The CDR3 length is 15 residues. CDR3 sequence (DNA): TGTGCCAGCAGCCGATTCGGGGGAAGCACAGATACGCAGTATTTT. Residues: CASSRFGGSTDTQYF.

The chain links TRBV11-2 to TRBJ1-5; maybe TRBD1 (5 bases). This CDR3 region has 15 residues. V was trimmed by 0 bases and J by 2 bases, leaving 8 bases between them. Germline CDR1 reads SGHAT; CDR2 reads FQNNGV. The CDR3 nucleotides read TGTGCCAGCAGCTTAGAGTGGGGGGGCAATCAGCCCCAGCATTTT. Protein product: CASSLEWGGNQPQHF.

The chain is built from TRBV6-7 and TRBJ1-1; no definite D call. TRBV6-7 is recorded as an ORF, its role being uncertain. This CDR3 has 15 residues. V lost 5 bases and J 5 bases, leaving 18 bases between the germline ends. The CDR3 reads CASSRPWVKSTEAFF. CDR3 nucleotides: TGTGCCAGCAGTAGACCCTGGGTAAAGAGTACTGAAGCTTTCTTT.

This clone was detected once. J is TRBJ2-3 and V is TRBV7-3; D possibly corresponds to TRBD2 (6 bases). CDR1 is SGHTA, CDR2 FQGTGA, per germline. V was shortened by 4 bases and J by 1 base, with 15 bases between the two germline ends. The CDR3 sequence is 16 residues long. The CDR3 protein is CASSSPGRTGTDTQYF. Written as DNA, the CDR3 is TGTGCCAGCAGCTCCCCGGGGAGGACCGGCACAGATACGCAGTATTTT.

In nucleotides, the CDR3 is TGTGCCAGTAGTATGAGGACTTACAATGAGCAGTTCTTC. This sequence encodes CASSMRTYNEQFF. The rearrangement joins TRBV19 to TRBJ2-1; possible D gene TRBD2, 5 bases. Trimming left V 3 bases short and J 4 bases short, with 7 bases between. CDR3 size: 13 residues. Per germline, CDR1 LNHDA and CDR2 SQIVND (reference sequence).